This T cell receptor (beta chain) was profiled in a study of blood T cell repertoires in COVID-19. As for the study in general: The origin of the acute and convalescent COVID-19 samples was the United States, Italy and Spain. Sources were T cells, B-cell-depleted T cells, or PBMCs; the material itself was cDNA or gDNA.

Original processing methods: Amplifying reference gene primers gave estimates of nucleated cell counts. The data were produced by immunoSEQ multiplex PCR, yet TCRdb's version contains in-frame clones alone and is incomplete. The DNA gave D and trimming, while V, J and clone size come from that table. The sample holds 200,000 to 250,000 clones, around 84% seen once. The V segment lost 2 bases and the J segment 4 bases; nucleotides outside the gene matches: 2. CDR1 is MGHRA and CDR2 is YSYEKL in the germline V gene. This CDR3 contains 14 residues. This TCR was recovered from a man aged 30 to 45 with active or convalescent COVID-19. The chain is built from TRBV4-1 and TRBJ2-5, with 9 bases aligning to TRBD1. Sequenced: peripheral blood. The CDR3 loop reads CASSQTGGLETQYF. CDR3 sequence (DNA): TGCGCCAGCAGCCAAACAGGGGGCTTAGAGACCCAGTACTTC.